Listed here are 24 T cell receptor beta chains from one sample, sequenced in a study of T cells in Graves' hyperthyroidism and ophthalmopathy. TCR beta CDR3 region amplification was performed from RNA transcripts. The TCR CDR3 first-round RT-PCR relied on the HTBI primer set. TCRdb analysed the multiplex PCR reads with MiXCR anew, one entry per CDR3 protein. The sample carries about 400,000 distinct CDR3 sequences, around a sixth recorded once. The sequenced sample was blood. The receptors shown here come from a woman aged 18-29 years with Graves' hyperthyroidism.

The V and J genes are TRBV9 and TRBJ2-7; D gene uncertain. Germline assignment: CDR1 SGDLS and CDR2 YYNGEE. V gave up 0 bases and J gave up 3 bases, with 10 bases separating them. This CDR3 contains 14 residues. The CDR3 is CASSVALEIYEQYF. For the CDR3, the DNA is TGTGCCAGCAGCGTAGCTTTGGAGATCTACGAGCAGTACTTC.

This clonotype occurred a few times. The V call is TRBV7-9, the J call TRBJ1-2; a weak D match, TRBD1 (6 bases). Trimming stripped 5 bases from V and 2 bases from J, with 12 bases between. Germline V lookup: CDR1 SEHNR, CDR2 FQNEAQ (reference sequence). The CDR3 totals 14 residues. CDR3 region: CASSRQQGNYGYTF. Here the CDR3 DNA reads TGTGCCAGCAGCCGCCAACAGGGAAACTATGGCTACACCTTC.

The rearrangement joins TRBV9 to TRBJ1-5; unclear D gene. V shed 0 bases and J shed 5 bases, with 6 bases lying between them. This CDR3 has 13 residues. Germline V gives CDR1 SGDLS, CDR2 YYNGEE. The DNA of the CDR3 is TGTGCCAGCAGCGTAGACGAATATCAGCCCCAGCATTTT. Translation: CASSVDEYQPQHF.

The sample holds a few counts of this clonotype. CDR3 DNA sequence: TGTGCCAGCAGTTATGGAGGGGGATTGACAGATACGCAGTATTTT. This gives the protein CASSYGGGLTDTQYF. This chain joins TRBV6-1 and TRBJ2-3, with D possibly called TRBD1 or TRBD2 (6 bases each). The V and J ends lost 5 bases and 3 bases respectively, with 15 bases between them. This CDR3 has 15 amino acids. Looked up from germline, CDR1 is MNHNS and CDR2 is SASEGT.

This chain joins TRBV19 and TRBJ1-5; D gene uncertain. This CDR3 contains 16 residues. Germline V gene data show CDR1 as LNHDA and CDR2 as SQIVND (reference sequence). V was clipped by 4 bases and J by 3 bases, with 16 bases between them. CDR3 nucleotides: TGTGCCAGTAGTACCGTTCTAAACAGTCTCAATCAGCCCCAGCATTTT. Protein sequence: CASSTVLNSLNQPQHF.

This clonotype has a count of ten or more. The V call is TRBV24-1, the J call TRBJ2-3; weak D call: TRBD1 (7 bases). The CDR3 loop spans 15 amino acids. Per germline, CDR1 KGHDR and CDR2 SFDVKD. V lost 9 bases to trimming and J lost 2 bases, with 17 bases between them. CDR3 residues: CATAPQGGYTDTQYF. The DNA for the CDR3 is TGTGCCACCGCCCCCCAGGGGGGTTACACAGATACGCAGTATTTT.

This clonotype has a count of ten or more. The rearrangement joins TRBV6-5 to TRBJ2-7; D is unclear. Germline V gene lookup returns CDR1 MNHEY and CDR2 SVGAGI. Trimming pared 0 bases from V and 0 bases from J, leaving 12 bases between. This CDR3 comprises 16 residues. As DNA, the CDR3 is TGTGCCAGCAGTTACTCCTACACCTGGAGCTCCTACGAGCAGTACTTC. Its translation: CASSYSYTWSSYEQYF.

The rearrangement uses TRBV5-1 and TRBJ2-1; weak D call: TRBD1 (5 bases). Germline-derived CDR1 and CDR2 are SGHRS and YFSETQ. This CDR3 is 16 amino acids long. Between the trimmed V and J ends, which lost 0 bases and 4 bases, there was a span of 14 bases. For the CDR3, the DNA is TGCGCCAGCAGCTTGGCACGCCAGGGTGGGTACAATGAGCAGTTCTTC. Translating gives CASSLARQGGYNEQFF.

This clonotype was counted a few times. This sequence joins TRBV19 and TRBJ2-4; D gene unclear. The CDR3 sequence is 13 residues long. Germline V gene sequence: CDR1 LNHDA, CDR2 SQIVND (reference sequence). Trimming cost V 3 bases and J 8 bases, with 11 bases left between them. The CDR3 spells CASSIVTSDIQYF. The DNA for the CDR3 is TGTGCCAGTAGTATTGTGACCTCGGACATTCAGTACTTC. Using reference TRBV19 and TRBJ2-4 for the parts outside the CDR3, the full variable domain is DGGITQSPKYLFRKEGQNVTLSCEQNLNHDAMYWYRQDPGQGLRLIYYSQIVNDFQKGDIAEGYSVSREKKESFPLTVTSAQKNPTAFYLCASSIVTSDIQYFGAGTRLSVL.

The sample holds many counts of this clonotype. V usage is TRBV10-3 and J usage is TRBJ2-5; 11 nucleotides agree with TRBD2. The CDR3 runs 13 residues. Trimming at V came to 4 bases and at J to 9 bases, leaving 4 bases not matched to a gene. Germline CDR1 is ENHRY and CDR2 is SYGVKD. The CDR3 region is CAISVSSGRAQYF. The CDR3 nucleotides read TGTGCCATCAGTGTTAGTAGCGGGAGGGCCCAGTACTTC.

This clonotype has a single count. At one boundary the junction diverges from the germline segment, which might be a read error. V and J are TRBV7-8 and TRBJ1-4; TRBD1 matches at 10 bases. This CDR3 has 17 amino acids. The germline gives CDR1 SGHVS, CDR2 FQNEAQ. This chain's CDR3 is CANSYRDRGEWGEKLFF. The CDR3 DNA is TGTGCCAACAGCTACCGGGACAGGGGAGAATGGGGTGAAAAACTGTTTTTT. Filled out from reference TRBV7-8 and TRBJ1-4, the complete variable domain reads GAGVSQSPRYKVAKRGQDVALRCDPISGHVSLFWYQQALGQGPEFLTYFQNEAQLDKSGLPSDRFFAERPEGSVSTLKIQRTQQEDSAVYLCANSYRDRGEWGEKLFFGSGTQLSVL.

The sample holds many counts of this clonotype. The chain employs TRBV20-1 and TRBJ2-2, with 8 nucleotides matching TRBD2. CDR3 size: 16 residues. Germline V gene data show CDR1 as DFQATT and CDR2 as SNEGSKA (reference sequence). With V trimmed by 2 bases and J by 3 bases, 8 bases remained unmatched. The CDR3, as DNA: TGCAGTGCTAGAAAGCGGGCGCGGGGGGACACCGGGGAGCTGTTTTTT. This gives the protein CSARKRARGDTGELFF.

This clonotype was seen a handful of times. This may be a read error, as it is one base from a much larger clone. CDR3 in amino acids: CASRGVTGETQYF. In DNA form, the CDR3 reads TGTGCCAGCCGTGGGGTGACGGGAGAGACCCAGTACTTC. This chain joins TRBV27 and TRBJ2-5; D call uncertain. In germline, CDR1 is MNHEY, CDR2 SMNVEV (reference sequence). CDR3 size: 13 residues. The V gene lost 8 bases and the J gene lost 4 bases, with 14 bases spanning the gap.

This clonotype was counted ten times or more. The rearrangement joins TRBV24-1 to TRBJ2-7; 10 bases line up with TRBD1. The CDR3 consists of 16 residues. Trimming at V came to 3 bases and at J to 5 bases, leaving 9 bases not matched to a gene. Germline V gene lookup returns CDR1 KGHDR and CDR2 SFDVKD. The CDR3 protein is CATSDTPGTGVHEQYF. CDR3 DNA: TGTGCCACCAGTGATACACCCGGGACAGGGGTCCACGAGCAGTACTTC.

Worth noting for this clonotype: This clone may be a read error of a much larger clone one base away. The chain couples TRBV11-2 to TRBJ1-4, with TRBD1 as a possible D gene (6 bases). Germline CDR1 is SGHAT and CDR2 is FQNNGV. The CDR3 is 15 residues long. Deletions cut 2 bases from V and 6 bases from J, with 13 bases between. The CDR3 spells CASSLSQGRDEKLFF. CDR3 nucleotide sequence: TGTGCCAGCAGCTTAAGTCAGGGGAGAGATGAAAAACTGTTTTTT.

There are many counts of this clonotype. The chain uses TRBV7-3 and TRBJ2-2, with D uncertain. This CDR3 has 13 amino acids. Trimming removed 1 base at V and 4 bases at J, with 4 bases between. The germline V gene encodes CDR1 SGHTA and CDR2 FQGTGA. The CDR3 region has the DNA TGTGCCAGCAGCTTAAGTAGCACCGGGGAGCTGTTTTTT. Residues: CASSLSSTGELFF.

This clonotype showed up many times. The V gene is TRBV5-1, the J gene TRBJ1-1; perhaps TRBD1 as D (5 bases). CDR3 length equals 14 residues. CDR1 and CDR2 from the germline V gene are SGHRS and YFSETQ. V lost 2 bases and J 6 bases, leaving 14 bases between the germline ends. CDR3 sequence: CASSFAGTPPEAFF. The CDR3 DNA reads as TGCGCCAGCAGCTTTGCAGGGACCCCACCTGAAGCTTTCTTT.

This clonotype was observed many times. The CDR3, as DNA: TGTGCCAGTAGCTTCGGACAGGTGAACGGAGAAGCTTTCTTT. This translates into CASSFGQVNGEAFF. V gene TRBV19 combines with J gene TRBJ1-1; 7 nucleotides line up with TRBD1. Germline V gene lookup returns CDR1 LNHDA and CDR2 SQIVND (reference sequence). The V segment lost 6 bases and the J segment 8 bases; nucleotides outside the gene matches: 12. This CDR3 comprises 14 residues.

This clonotype was counted between two and nine times. The V call is TRBV7-3, the J call TRBJ1-2; D may be TRBD1 (6 bases). Trimming took 5 bases from V and 4 from J, leaving 17 bases between them. CDR1 is SGHTA and CDR2 is FQGTGA in the germline V gene. CDR3 size: 15 residues. The CDR3 here is CASSPGGGAPYGYTF. In DNA form, the CDR3 reads TGTGCCAGCAGCCCTGGGGGGGGGGCCCCCTATGGCTACACCTTC.

The chain recombines TRBV5-1 with TRBJ2-3, with D unresolved. Germline V gene lookup returns CDR1 SGHRS and CDR2 YFSETQ. The V gene lost 0 bases and the J gene lost 2 bases, with 10 bases spanning the gap. This CDR3 has 15 amino acids. Here the CDR3 reads CASSLDLGSTDTQYF. The CDR3 coding sequence is TGCGCCAGCAGCTTGGATCTGGGCTCCACAGATACGCAGTATTTT.

Many counts were recorded for this clonotype. The chain has TRBV7-8 and TRBJ1-1; D is perhaps TRBD1 (6 bases). The CDR3 is 14 residues long. Between the trimmed V and J ends, which lost 6 bases and 5 bases, there was a span of 16 bases. Per the germline V gene, CDR1 is SGHVS and CDR2 is FQNEAQ. CDR3 region: CASSLQGFRTEAFF. As DNA, the CDR3 is TGTGCCAGCAGTCTACAGGGTTTCCGGACTGAAGCTTTCTTT.

This clonotype was picked up many times. The chain uses TRBV5-1 and TRBJ2-7, with 10 bases lining up with TRBD2. The CDR3 covers 19 residues. After removal of 4 bases from V and 2 bases from J, the junction contained 18 bases not matched to a gene. From germline, CDR1 is SGHRS and CDR2 YFSETQ. CDR3 region: CASSARGVAGGHVAYEQYF. The CDR3 bases are TGCGCCAGCAGCGCGAGGGGGGTAGCGGGAGGCCACGTAGCCTACGAGCAGTACTTC.

This clonotype was counted many times. V is TRBV5-6 and J is TRBJ2-7, with 7 bases matching TRBD1. The CDR3 contains 15 residues. The germline V gene encodes CDR1 SGHDT and CDR2 YYEEEE. With V trimmed by 2 bases and J by 1 base, 6 bases remained unmatched. CDR3 DNA sequence: TGTGCCAGCAGCTTTATTGACAGGGTGTCCTACGAGCAGTACTTC. Translating gives CASSFIDRVSYEQYF.

This clonotype was detected many times. The chain employs TRBV28 and TRBJ2-2; D gene uncertain. The CDR3 runs 11 residues. Germline CDR1 MDHEN, CDR2 SYDVKM. Trimming shortened V by 6 bases and J by 6 bases, and 5 bases separated the two germline ends. CDR3 in amino acids: CASSLSGELFF. In nucleotides, the CDR3 is TGTGCCAGCAGCTTGTCCGGGGAGCTGTTTTTT.